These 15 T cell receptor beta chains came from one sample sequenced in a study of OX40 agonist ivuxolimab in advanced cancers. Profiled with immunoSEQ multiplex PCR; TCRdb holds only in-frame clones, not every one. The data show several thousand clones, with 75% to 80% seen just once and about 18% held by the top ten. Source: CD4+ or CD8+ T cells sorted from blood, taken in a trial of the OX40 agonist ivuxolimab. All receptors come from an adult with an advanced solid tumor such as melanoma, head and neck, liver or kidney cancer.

CDR3 protein: CASSQDLTLSPLHF. For the CDR3, the DNA is TGCGCCAGCAGCCAAGATCTGACACTCTCACCCCTCCACTTT. This chain connects TRBV4-1 to TRBJ1-6; D ambiguous. The CDR3 loop spans 14 amino acids. V was pared by 0 bases and J by 10 bases, with 10 bases between. Germline CDR1 is MGHRA and CDR2 is YSYEKL.

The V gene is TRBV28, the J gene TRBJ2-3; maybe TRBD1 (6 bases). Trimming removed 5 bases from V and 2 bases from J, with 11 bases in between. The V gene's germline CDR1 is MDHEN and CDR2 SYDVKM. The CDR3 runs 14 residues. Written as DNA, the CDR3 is TGTGCCAGCAGTCTCGACAGGATCACAGATACGCAGTATTTT. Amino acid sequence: CASSLDRITDTQYF.

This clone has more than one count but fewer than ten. The CDR3 DNA is TGTGCCATCAGTGAGTCAGAGGGTTCAGGGGCCAACGTCCTGACTTTC. Its protein is CAISESEGSGANVLTF. The chain employs TRBV10-3 and TRBJ2-6; weak D call: TRBD2 (5 bases). The ends were cut back, 0 bases at V and 4 bases at J, with 10 bases in the middle. Germline CDR1 is ENHRY and CDR2 is SYGVKD. This CDR3 is built from 16 residues.

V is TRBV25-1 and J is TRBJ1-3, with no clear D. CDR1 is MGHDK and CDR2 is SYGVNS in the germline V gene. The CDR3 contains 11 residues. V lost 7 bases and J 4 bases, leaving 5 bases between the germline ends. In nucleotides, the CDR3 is TGTGCCAGCAACATGGGAAACACCATATATTTT. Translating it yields CASNMGNTIYF.

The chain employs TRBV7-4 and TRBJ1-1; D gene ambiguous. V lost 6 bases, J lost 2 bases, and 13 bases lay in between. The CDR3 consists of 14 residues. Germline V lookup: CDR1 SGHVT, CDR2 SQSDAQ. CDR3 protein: CASSLSQINTEAFF. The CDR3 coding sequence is TGTGCCAGCAGTTTGTCACAGATCAACACTGAAGCTTTCTTT.

DNA of the CDR3: TGTGCCAGCAGTTCCGAGGGGGGTTGGACATACTACGAGCAGTACTTC. It encodes CASSSEGGWTYYEQYF. The chain has TRBV5-6 and TRBJ2-7; tentatively, D is TRBD1 or TRBD2 (6 bases each). V was cut by 5 bases and J by 3 bases, with 21 bases left in between. This CDR3 region has 16 residues. Germline CDR1 and CDR2: SGHDT and YYEEEE.

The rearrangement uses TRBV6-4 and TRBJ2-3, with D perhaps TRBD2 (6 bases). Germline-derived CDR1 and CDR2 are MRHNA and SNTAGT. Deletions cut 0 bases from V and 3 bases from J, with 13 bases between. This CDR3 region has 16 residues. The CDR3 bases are TGTGCCAGCAGTGACTCGGGGGGAAAGGGGACAGATACGCAGTATTTT. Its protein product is CASSDSGGKGTDTQYF.

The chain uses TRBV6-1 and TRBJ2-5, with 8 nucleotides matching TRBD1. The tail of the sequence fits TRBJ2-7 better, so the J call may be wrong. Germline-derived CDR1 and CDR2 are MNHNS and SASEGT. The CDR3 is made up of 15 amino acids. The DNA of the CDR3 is TGTGCCAGCAGTGTCGAGGACAGGGCAGCCTACGAGCAGTACTTC. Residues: CASSVEDRAAYEQYF.

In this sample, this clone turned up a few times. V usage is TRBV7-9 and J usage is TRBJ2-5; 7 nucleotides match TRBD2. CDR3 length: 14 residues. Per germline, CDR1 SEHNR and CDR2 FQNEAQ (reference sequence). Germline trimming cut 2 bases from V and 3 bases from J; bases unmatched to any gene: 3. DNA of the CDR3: TGTGCCAGCAGCTTATGGGCGGGGGAAGAGACCCAGTACTTC. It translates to CASSLWAGEETQYF.

CDR3 sequence (DNA): TGTGCCAGCAGCTCCCCCGGGACTGCCAACTACGAGCAGTACTTC. Translated, it gives CASSSPGTANYEQYF. The chain carries TRBV5-5 and TRBJ2-7; TRBD2 is a possible D gene (6 bases). V was shortened by 3 bases and J by 3 bases, with 16 bases between the two germline ends. Looked up from germline, CDR1 is SGHKS and CDR2 is YYEKEE (reference sequence). CDR3 length equals 15 residues.

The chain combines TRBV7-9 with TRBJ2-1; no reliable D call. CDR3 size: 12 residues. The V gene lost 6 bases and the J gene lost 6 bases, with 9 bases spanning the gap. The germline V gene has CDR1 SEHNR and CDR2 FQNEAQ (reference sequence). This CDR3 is CASSIMSNEQFF. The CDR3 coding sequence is TGTGCCAGCAGTATCATGAGCAATGAGCAGTTCTTC.

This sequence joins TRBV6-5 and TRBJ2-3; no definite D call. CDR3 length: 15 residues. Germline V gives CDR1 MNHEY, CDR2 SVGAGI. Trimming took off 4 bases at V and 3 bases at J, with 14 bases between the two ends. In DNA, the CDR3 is TGTGCCAGCAGTTTTTTCCCTGTGGGGACAGATACGCAGTATTTT. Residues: CASSFFPVGTDTQYF.

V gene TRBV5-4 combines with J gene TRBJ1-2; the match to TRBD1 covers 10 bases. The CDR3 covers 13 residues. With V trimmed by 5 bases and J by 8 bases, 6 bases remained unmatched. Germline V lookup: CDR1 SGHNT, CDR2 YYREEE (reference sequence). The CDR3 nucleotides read TGTGCCAGCAGATCCGACAGGGGGCTCGGCTACACCTTC. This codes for CASRSDRGLGYTF. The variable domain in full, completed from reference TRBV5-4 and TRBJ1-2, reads ETGVTQSPTHLIKTRGQQVTLRCSSQSGHNTVSWYQQALGQGPQFIFQYYREEENGRGNFPPRFSGLQFPNYSSELNVNALELDDSALYLCASRSDRGLGYTFGSGTRLTVV.

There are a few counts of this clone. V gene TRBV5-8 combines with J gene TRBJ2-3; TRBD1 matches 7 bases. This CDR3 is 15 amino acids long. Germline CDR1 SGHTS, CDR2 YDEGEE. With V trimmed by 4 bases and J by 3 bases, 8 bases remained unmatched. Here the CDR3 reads CASSHGTVTTDTQYF. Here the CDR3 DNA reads TGTGCCAGCAGCCACGGGACAGTTACTACAGATACGCAGTATTTT.

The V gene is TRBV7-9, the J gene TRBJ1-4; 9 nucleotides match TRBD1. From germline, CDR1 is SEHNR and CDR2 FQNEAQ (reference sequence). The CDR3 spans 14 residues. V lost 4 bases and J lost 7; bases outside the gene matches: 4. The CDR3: CASSSGQGGEKLFF. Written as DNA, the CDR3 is TGTGCCAGCAGCTCGGGACAGGGAGGTGAAAAACTGTTTTTT.